This T cell receptor (beta chain) was profiled in a study of blood T cells in healthy people across ages. Across the study: Roughly one uniquely barcoded beta molecule per two T cells was captured.

The CDR3 runs 14 residues. Germline values: CDR1 MDHEN, CDR2 SYDVKM. Then a second PCR, running about 7 to 11 cycles, was carried out with a sample-barcoded 5' primer and a J-beta primer mix. Tagging of each cDNA molecule was performed by a template-switch adaptor with 12 random nucleotides. Each of the samples gave a minimum of 2.5 million paired-end reads that contained CDR3. MiXCR, applied by TCRdb to the 5' RACE reads, yields one record per CDR3 protein. Among 700,000 to 900,000 distinct CDR3 sequences, 53% were seen once, and the ten largest hold 40% to 50%. The specimen was blood. The chain couples TRBV28 to TRBJ2-4; 9 bases are a match to TRBD1. TRBJ2-7 matches the DNA end more closely, so the J call is doubtful. The TCR originated in a man older than 75 in good health. CDR3 amino acids: CASSPLTGGYEQYF. The CDR3 DNA sequence: TGTGCCAGCAGTCCCTTGACAGGGGGCTACGAGCAGTACTTC.